One and the same sample provided the 27 T cell receptor beta chains below, sequenced in a study of regulatory and conventional T cells in RAG deficiency. Assay used: immunoSEQ multiplex PCR; TCRdb lists only in-frame clones, some missing. The sample contains 34,000 or so clones, about 89% of which appear only once. The same data also went into a second study, on regulatory T cells. Per that paper: Primers: 52 TRBV forward and 13 TRBJ reverse.

Sequenced input: CD8+ T cells sorted from blood. All receptors derive from a human donor in good health.

The V call is TRBV18, the J call TRBJ2-5; 9 bases fit TRBD1. CDR3 length equals 14 residues. The germline CDR1 and CDR2 sequences are KGHSH and LQKENI. V shed 3 bases, J shed 5 bases, and the junction held 4 bases outside the gene matches. CDR3 residues: CASSPGQGLETQYF. Written as DNA, the CDR3 is TGTGCCAGCTCACCGGGACAGGGACTGGAGACCCAGTACTTC.

The J gene is TRBJ1-1, the V gene TRBV28; D is ambiguous. Per the germline V gene, CDR1 is MDHEN and CDR2 is SYDVKM. V dropped 3 bases and J dropped 0 bases, with 8 bases sitting between them. The CDR3 has 14 amino acids. The CDR3 DNA follows: TGTGCCAGCAGTTTTGTACAGCTGAACACTGAAGCTTTCTTT. Amino acid sequence: CASSFVQLNTEAFF.

The chain uses TRBV5-6 and TRBJ1-3; TRBD1 matches 9 bases. Germline CDR1 SGHDT, CDR2 YYEEEE. The CDR3 runs to 15 residues. Unmatched junction bases numbered 2, after V lost 0 bases and J lost 4 bases. The DNA for the CDR3 is TGTGCCAGCAGCTTGGAAGACAGGGGGGGAAACACCATATATTTT. It is translated as CASSLEDRGGNTIYF.

The DNA for the CDR3 is TGCGCCAGCAGCTTGGTTGAGGGGACCACTGAAGCTTTCTTT. It yields the protein CASSLVEGTTEAFF. The chain carries TRBV5-1 and TRBJ1-1; TRBD1 is a possible D gene (5 bases). Looked up from germline, CDR1 is SGHRS and CDR2 is YFSETQ. CDR3 size: 14 residues. Trimming removed 0 bases at V and 4 bases at J, with 10 bases between.

V gene TRBV27 combines with J gene TRBJ2-4; D not resolved. V lost 5 bases and J 0 bases, leaving 8 bases between the germline ends. The CDR3 runs to 14 residues. Germline V lookup: CDR1 MNHEY, CDR2 SMNVEV (reference sequence). In DNA form, the CDR3 reads TGTGCCAGCAGTAGAAACGTAGCCAAAAACATTCAGTACTTC. It encodes CASSRNVAKNIQYF.

For this clone: The junction and the germline gene differ at one end; a read error may be behind it. The chain links TRBV18 to TRBJ1-1; D may be TRBD1 (6 bases). The CDR3 has 13 amino acids. The germline V gene has CDR1 KGHSH and CDR2 LQKENI. The CDR3 is CATSEGQNTEAFF. The CDR3 DNA reads as TGTGCCACCTCAGAGGGACAGAACACTGAAGCTTTCTTT.

The chain employs TRBV5-6 and TRBJ1-1; 7 bases map to TRBD1. V was clipped by 4 bases and J by 7 bases; unmatched bases: 10. There are 14 residues in the CDR3. From germline, CDR1 is SGHDT and CDR2 YYEEEE. In DNA form, the CDR3 reads TGTGCCAGCAGCCCCACCGGGACAGCATATGAAGCTTTCTTT. Its protein product is CASSPTGTAYEAFF. Looking up the rest from reference TRBV5-6 and TRBJ1-1 gives the full variable domain: DAGVTQSPTHLIKTRGQQVTLRCSPKSGHDTVSWYQQALGQGPQFIFQYYEEEERQRGNFPDRFSGHQFPNYSSELNVNALLLGDSALYLCASSPTGTAYEAFFGQGTRLTVV.

With respect to this clone: Other DNA sequences in the same sample also yield this CDR3. This rearrangement joins TRBV7-8 to TRBJ2-7, with D perhaps TRBD1 (5 bases). Per the germline V gene, CDR1 is SGHVS and CDR2 is FQNEAQ. Trimming removed 1 base from V and 1 base from J, with 11 bases in between. CDR3 size: 15 residues. CDR3: CASSLGQGPSYEQYF. The CDR3 DNA reads TGTGCCAGCAGCTTAGGTCAGGGTCCGTCCTACGAGCAGTACTTC.

The chain joins TRBV11-2 to TRBJ2-5; tentatively, D is TRBD1 or TRBD2 (6 bases each). CDR1 and CDR2 (germline): SGHAT, FQNNGV. The germline V and J ends were trimmed by 1 base and 5 bases, with 11 bases remaining between them. The CDR3 extends over 14 amino acids. CDR3 protein: CASSLGGAEETQYF. The DNA for the CDR3 is TGTGCCAGCAGCTTAGGGGGGGCAGAGGAGACCCAGTACTTC.

V gene TRBV16 combines with J gene TRBJ1-5; D call uncertain. Trimming left V 1 base short and J 2 bases short, with 9 bases between. CDR1 is KGHSY and CDR2 is FQNENV in the germline V gene. The CDR3 covers 15 residues. The CDR3 sequence: CASSQLLTGNQPQHF. In DNA form, the CDR3 reads TGTGCCAGCAGCCAATTACTCACCGGCAATCAGCCCCAGCATTTT.

This chain's CDR3 is CASSLEGAGGANVLTF. The DNA for the CDR3 is TGCGCCAGCAGCTTAGAGGGGGCGGGCGGGGCCAACGTCCTGACTTTC. V usage is TRBV5-1 and J usage is TRBJ2-6, with 7 positions matching TRBD1. The CDR3 consists of 16 residues. Losses at the gene ends were 2 bases for V and 4 bases for J; bases not matched to a gene: 6. The germline V gene has CDR1 SGHRS and CDR2 YFSETQ.

In its sample, this clone was seen once. V usage is TRBV5-8 and J usage is TRBJ2-7, with unresolved D. The V end was cut by 0 bases, the J end by 5 bases, with 6 bases between. Germline lookup yields CDR1 SGHTS and CDR2 YDEGEE. This CDR3 is built from 12 residues. CDR3 DNA: TGTGCCAGCAGCTTGGCCTCAGACGAGCAGTACTTC. As protein: CASSLASDEQYF.

This clone was observed a single time. J is TRBJ2-7 and V is TRBV15, with D possibly being TRBD2 (5 bases). V was cut by 5 bases and J by 3 bases, with 17 bases left in between. The CDR3 has 15 amino acids. Germline V lookup: CDR1 LNHNV, CDR2 YYDKDF (reference sequence). CDR3 DNA sequence: TGTGCCACCAGCTTAGCGTCCAGAACCTACTACGAGCAGTACTTC. This gives the protein CATSLASRTYYEQYF.

CDR3 DNA sequence: TGTGCCAGCTCACCACGAGGGTCAACTAATGAAAAACTGTTTTTT. This translates into CASSPRGSTNEKLFF. The rearrangement uses TRBV18 and TRBJ1-4; no firm D call. CDR3 length: 15 residues. Per germline, CDR1 KGHSH and CDR2 LQKENI. V was shortened by 1 base and J by 0 bases, with 6 bases between the two germline ends.

This clone was counted once. The V and J genes are TRBV9 and TRBJ1-2; D may be TRBD1 (5 bases). Germline values: CDR1 SGDLS, CDR2 YYNGEE. The CDR3 has 13 residues. With 3 bases removed from V and 4 bases from J, the gap between germline ends came to 10 bases. The CDR3 nucleotides are TGTGCCAGCAGCGGGGGGAAAATCTATGGCTACACCTTC. This encodes CASSGGKIYGYTF.

The gene calls are TRBV6-5 and TRBJ1-5; the D gene is possibly TRBD1 (6 bases). V gave up 2 bases and J gave up 2 bases, with 13 bases separating them. In germline, CDR1 is MNHEY, CDR2 SVGAGI. The length of the CDR3 is 16 residues. CDR3 in DNA: TGTGCCAGCAGTTACCCACTGACAGGAGGCAATCAGCCCCAGCATTTT. It is translated as CASSYPLTGGNQPQHF.

The J gene is TRBJ2-7, the V gene TRBV27; perhaps TRBD1 as D (5 bases). CDR1 is MNHEY and CDR2 is SMNVEV in the germline V gene (reference sequence). CDR3 length equals 14 residues. Trimming removed 2 bases from V and 7 bases from J, with 15 bases in between. The chain's CDR3 is CASSLGARVGEQYF. CDR3 sequence (DNA): TGTGCCAGCAGTTTAGGGGCCAGGGTGGGGGAGCAGTACTTC.

The chain has TRBV21-1 and TRBJ2-4; the tabulated D call, TRBD1, remains unverified against the DNA. TRBV21-1 is deemed a pseudogene. The CDR3 contains 19 residues. CDR3 nucleotides: TGTGCCAGCAGCAAACGGGAGTGGACAGGGGAATTTATCAAAAACATTCAGTACTTC. Amino acid sequence: CASSKREWTGEFIKNIQYF.

The rearrangement joins TRBV28 to TRBJ1-1; D unclear. Germline CDR1 MDHEN, CDR2 SYDVKM. The CDR3 runs 13 residues. The germline V and J ends were trimmed by 2 bases and 3 bases, with 7 bases remaining between them. The CDR3, as DNA: TGTGCCAGCAGTTTAAGCGAAGACACTGAAGCTTTCTTT. It codes for CASSLSEDTEAFF. Based on the CDR3 plus reference TRBV28 and TRBJ1-1, the full variable domain is DVKVTQSSRYLVKRTGEKVFLECVQDMDHENMFWYRQDPGLGLRLIYFSYDVKMKEKGDIPEGYSVSREKKERFSLILESASTNQTSMYLCASSLSEDTEAFFGQGTRLTVV.

V gene TRBV5-1 combines with J gene TRBJ2-7, with D possibly being TRBD1 or TRBD2 (5 bases each). The CDR3 extends over 15 amino acids. Trimming stripped 0 bases from V and 2 bases from J, with 12 bases between. Germline lookup yields CDR1 SGHRS and CDR2 YFSETQ. The CDR3 DNA sequence: TGCGCCAGCAGCTTGGGACCAGGGAGCCCCTACGAGCAGTACTTC. Protein sequence: CASSLGPGSPYEQYF.

The chain recombines TRBV13 with TRBJ2-7; weak D call: TRBD1 (5 bases). Germline CDR1 and CDR2: PRHDT and FYEKMQ (reference sequence). The CDR3 consists of 12 residues. Trimming pared 5 bases from V and 5 bases from J, leaving 10 bases between. CDR3 bases: TGTGCCAGCAGCCAGGGTGACAACGAGCAGTACTTC. This gives the protein CASSQGDNEQYF.

The genes are TRBV2 and TRBJ2-3, with TRBD2 matching over 10 bases. Germline V gene data show CDR1 as SNHLY and CDR2 as FYNNEI. The CDR3 consists of 15 residues. J gave up 1 base and V 6 bases, and 4 bases lay outside the gene matches. The DNA for the CDR3 is TGTGCCAGCAGACGTGGGACTAGCGGCACAGATACGCAGTATTTT. Encoded protein: CASRRGTSGTDTQYF. Together with reference TRBV2 and TRBJ2-3, the CDR3 gives the full variable domain: EPEVTQTPSHQVTQMGQEVILRCVPISNHLYFYWYRQILGQKVEFLVSFYNNEISEKSEIFDDQFSVERPDGSNFTLKIRSTKLEDSAMYFCASRRGTSGTDTQYFGPGTRLTVL.

Only a few counts were recorded for this clone. The rearrangement links TRBV14 to TRBJ2-7, with D possibly called TRBD1 or TRBD2 (6 bases each). With 4 bases removed from V and 3 bases from J, the gap between germline ends came to 10 bases. CDR3 length equals 13 residues. CDR1 and CDR2 from the germline V gene are SGHDN and FVKESK. The CDR3 spells CASSRGAFYEQYF. The CDR3 coding sequence is TGTGCCAGCAGCCGGGGGGCCTTCTACGAGCAGTACTTC.

This clone appeared a few times. This chain links TRBV9 with TRBJ2-7, with D unclear. V was clipped by 0 bases and J by 3 bases, with 10 bases between them. This CDR3 is 14 amino acids long. CDR1 is SGDLS and CDR2 is YYNGEE in the germline V gene. CDR3 residues: CASSVGLENYEQYF. CDR3 sequence (DNA): TGTGCCAGCAGCGTAGGACTGGAAAACTACGAGCAGTACTTC.

This sequence joins TRBV18 and TRBJ2-3; 8 nucleotides agree with TRBD2. Germline CDR1 is KGHSH and CDR2 is LQKENI. The length of the CDR3 is 16 residues. V was pared by 5 bases and J by 2 bases, with 9 bases of the junction left unmatched. The CDR3 region has the DNA TGTGCCAGCTCAGCTTCTCGCGGGGGGAACACAGATACGCAGTATTTT. Translated, it gives CASSASRGGNTDTQYF.

This chain joins TRBV27 and TRBJ2-7; 11 nucleotides agree with TRBD2. V lost 1 base, J lost 7 bases, and 0 bases stayed unmatched. Germline V gives CDR1 MNHEY, CDR2 SMNVEV (reference sequence). The length of the CDR3 is 13 residues. The CDR3 reads CASSLWTSGEQYF. As DNA, the CDR3 is TGTGCCAGCAGTTTATGGACTAGCGGGGAGCAGTACTTC.

This chain links TRBV2 with TRBJ2-3, with TRBD2 identical over 9 bases. The CDR3 covers 13 residues. Germline V gene sequence: CDR1 SNHLY, CDR2 FYNNEI. Germline trimming cut 8 bases from V and 2 bases from J; bases unmatched to any gene: 2. The CDR3 region has the DNA TGTGCCAGCGGGACTAGCCTCACAGATACGCAGTATTTT. This translates into CASGTSLTDTQYF.